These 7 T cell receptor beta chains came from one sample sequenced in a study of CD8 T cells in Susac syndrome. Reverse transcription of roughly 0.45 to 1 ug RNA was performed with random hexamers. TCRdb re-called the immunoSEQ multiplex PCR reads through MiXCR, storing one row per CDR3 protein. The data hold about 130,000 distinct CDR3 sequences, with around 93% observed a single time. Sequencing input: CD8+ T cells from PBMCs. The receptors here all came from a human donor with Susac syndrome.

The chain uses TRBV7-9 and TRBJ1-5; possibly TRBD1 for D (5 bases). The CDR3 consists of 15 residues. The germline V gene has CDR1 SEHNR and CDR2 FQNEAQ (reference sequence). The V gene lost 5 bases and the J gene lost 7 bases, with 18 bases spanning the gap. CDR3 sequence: CASSEVGQGEQPQHF. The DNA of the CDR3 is TGTGCCAGCAGCGAGGTAGGGCAGGGAGAACAGCCCCAGCATTTT.

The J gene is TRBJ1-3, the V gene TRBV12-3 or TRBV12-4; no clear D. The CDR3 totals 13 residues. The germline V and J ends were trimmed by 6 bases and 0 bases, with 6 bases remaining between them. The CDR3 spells CASSKNSGNTIYF. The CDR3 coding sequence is TGTGCCAGCAGCAAGAACTCTGGAAACACCATATATTTT.

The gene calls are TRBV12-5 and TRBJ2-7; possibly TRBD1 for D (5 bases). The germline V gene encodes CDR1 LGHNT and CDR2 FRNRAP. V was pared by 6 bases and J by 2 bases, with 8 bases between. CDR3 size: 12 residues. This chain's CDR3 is CASGDSTYEQYF. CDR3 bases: TGTGCTAGTGGAGACAGTACCTACGAGCAGTACTTC.

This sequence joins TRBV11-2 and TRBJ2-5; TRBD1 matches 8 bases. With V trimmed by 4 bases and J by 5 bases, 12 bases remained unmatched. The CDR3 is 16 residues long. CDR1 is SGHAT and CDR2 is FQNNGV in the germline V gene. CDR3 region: CASSSRDRDRLETQYF. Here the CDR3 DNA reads TGTGCCAGCAGCTCCAGAGACAGGGACAGGTTGGAGACCCAGTACTTC.

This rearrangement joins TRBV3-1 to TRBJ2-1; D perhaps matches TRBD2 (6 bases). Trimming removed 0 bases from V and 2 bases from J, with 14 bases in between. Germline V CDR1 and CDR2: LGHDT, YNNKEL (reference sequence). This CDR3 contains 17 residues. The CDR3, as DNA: TGTGCCAGCAGCCAAGATGGAACGGGAGTTCCCTACAATGAGCAGTTCTTC. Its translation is CASSQDGTGVPYNEQFF.

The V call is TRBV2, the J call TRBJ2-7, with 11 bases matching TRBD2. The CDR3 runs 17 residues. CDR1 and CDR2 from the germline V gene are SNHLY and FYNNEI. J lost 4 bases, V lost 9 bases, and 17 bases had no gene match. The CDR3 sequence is CASLAYTGTSGTYEQYF. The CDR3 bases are TGTGCCAGTCTAGCATACACCGGGACTAGCGGCACATACGAGCAGTACTTC. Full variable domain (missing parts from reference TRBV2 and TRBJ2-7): EPEVTQTPSHQVTQMGQEVILRCVPISNHLYFYWYRQILGQKVEFLVSFYNNEISEKSEIFDDQFSVERPDGSNFTLKIRSTKLEDSAMYFCASLAYTGTSGTYEQYFGPGTRLTVT.

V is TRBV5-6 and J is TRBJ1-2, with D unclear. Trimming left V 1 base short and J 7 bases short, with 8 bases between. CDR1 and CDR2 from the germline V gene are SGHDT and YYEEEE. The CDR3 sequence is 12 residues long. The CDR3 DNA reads TGTGCCAGCAGCTTGTCCGGATCTGGCTACACCTTC. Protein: CASSLSGSGYTF.